What follows is one T cell receptor (beta chain) and its context. Using immunoSEQ multiplex PCR, the repertoire was profiled, and TCRdb retains in-frame clones only, with some absent. The sample lists some 30,000 clones, 90% occurring once. This sample was included in a study of T cell changes during pregnancy in multiple sclerosis. The sample consisted of CD4+ T cells from peripheral blood mononuclear cells, taken in the third trimester of pregnancy. The source of this sequence is a female donor in good health, enrolled as a control in a pregnancy study.

This CDR3 is CASSQGSGGANYGYTF. Here the CDR3 DNA reads TGCGCCAGCAGCCAAGGAAGTGGCGGTGCTAACTATGGCTACACCTTC. The gene calls are TRBV4-1 and TRBJ1-2; D is ambiguous. The CDR3 sequence is 16 residues long. The germline V gene has CDR1 MGHRA and CDR2 YSYEKL. V gave up 1 base and J gave up 0 bases, with 12 bases separating them.